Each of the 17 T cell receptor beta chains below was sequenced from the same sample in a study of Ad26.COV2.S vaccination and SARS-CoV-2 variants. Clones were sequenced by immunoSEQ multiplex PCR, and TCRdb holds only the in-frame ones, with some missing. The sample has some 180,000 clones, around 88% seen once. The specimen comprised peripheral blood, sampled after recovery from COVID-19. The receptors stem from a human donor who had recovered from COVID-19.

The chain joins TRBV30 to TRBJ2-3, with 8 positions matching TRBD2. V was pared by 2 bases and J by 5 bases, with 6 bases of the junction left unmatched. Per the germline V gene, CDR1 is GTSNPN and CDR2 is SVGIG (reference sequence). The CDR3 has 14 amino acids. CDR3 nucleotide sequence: TGTGCCTGGAGTCGGGTAGCGGGGTTAGATACGCAGTATTTT. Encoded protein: CAWSRVAGLDTQYF.

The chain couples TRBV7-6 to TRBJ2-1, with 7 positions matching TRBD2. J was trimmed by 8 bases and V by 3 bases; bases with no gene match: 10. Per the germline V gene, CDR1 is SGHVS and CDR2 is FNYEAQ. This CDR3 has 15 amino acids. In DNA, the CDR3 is TGTGCCAGCAGCTTTGGACTAGTGACCTGGGATGAGCAGTTCTTC. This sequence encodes CASSFGLVTWDEQFF. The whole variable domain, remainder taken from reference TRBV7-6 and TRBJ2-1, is GAGVSQSPRYKVTKRGQDVALRCDPISGHVSLYWYRQALGQGPEFLTYFNYEAQQDKSGLPNDRFSAERPEGSISTLTIQRTEQRDSAMYRCASSFGLVTWDEQFFGPGTRLTVL.

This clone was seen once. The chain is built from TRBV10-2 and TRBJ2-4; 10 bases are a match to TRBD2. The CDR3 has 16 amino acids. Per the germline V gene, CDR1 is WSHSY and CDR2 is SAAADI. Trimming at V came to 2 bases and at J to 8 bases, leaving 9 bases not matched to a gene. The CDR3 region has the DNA TGCGCCAGCAGTGAGAGCGGGGGGGGGCTTAGTGACATTCAGTACTTC. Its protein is CASSESGGGLSDIQYF.

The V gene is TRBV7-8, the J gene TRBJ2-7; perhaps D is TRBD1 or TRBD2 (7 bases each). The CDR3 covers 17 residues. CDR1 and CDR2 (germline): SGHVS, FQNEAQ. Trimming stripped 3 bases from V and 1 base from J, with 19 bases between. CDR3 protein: CASSLDRRESGSYEQYF. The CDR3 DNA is TGTGCCAGCAGCTTGGACAGGCGGGAGTCAGGGTCCTACGAGCAGTACTTC.

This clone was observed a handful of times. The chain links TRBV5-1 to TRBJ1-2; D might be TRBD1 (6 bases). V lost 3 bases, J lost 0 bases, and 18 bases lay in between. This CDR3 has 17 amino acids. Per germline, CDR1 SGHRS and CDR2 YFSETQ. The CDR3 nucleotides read TGCGCCAGCAGCTATCTCGGCCACAGGGACTCTAACTATGGCTACACCTTC. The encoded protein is CASSYLGHRDSNYGYTF.

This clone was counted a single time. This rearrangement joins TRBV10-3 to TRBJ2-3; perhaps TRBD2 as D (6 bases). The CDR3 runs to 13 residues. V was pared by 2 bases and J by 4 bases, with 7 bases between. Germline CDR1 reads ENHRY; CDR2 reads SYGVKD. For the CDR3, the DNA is TGTGCCATCAGTGAGGCGGGGCCAGATACGCAGTATTTT. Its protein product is CAISEAGPDTQYF.

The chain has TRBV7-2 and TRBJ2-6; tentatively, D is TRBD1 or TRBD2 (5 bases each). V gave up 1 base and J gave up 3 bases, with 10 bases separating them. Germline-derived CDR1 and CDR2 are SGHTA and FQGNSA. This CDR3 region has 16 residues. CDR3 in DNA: TGTGCCAGCAGCTTAGTGCCGGGGCGTGGGGCCAACGTCCTGACTTTC. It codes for CASSLVPGRGANVLTF.

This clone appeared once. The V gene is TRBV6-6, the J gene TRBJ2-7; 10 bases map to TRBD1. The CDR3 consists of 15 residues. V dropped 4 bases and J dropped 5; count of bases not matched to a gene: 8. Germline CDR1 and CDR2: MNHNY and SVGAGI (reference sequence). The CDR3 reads CASSFPGQGNHEQYF. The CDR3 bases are TGTGCCAGCAGTTTTCCGGGACAGGGGAACCACGAGCAGTACTTC.

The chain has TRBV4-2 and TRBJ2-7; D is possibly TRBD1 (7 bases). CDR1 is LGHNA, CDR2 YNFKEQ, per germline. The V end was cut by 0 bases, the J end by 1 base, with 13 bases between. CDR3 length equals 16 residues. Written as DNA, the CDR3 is TGTGCCAGCAGCCAAGAAGGAGGGGGCGCTTCCTACGAGCAGTACTTC. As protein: CASSQEGGGASYEQYF.

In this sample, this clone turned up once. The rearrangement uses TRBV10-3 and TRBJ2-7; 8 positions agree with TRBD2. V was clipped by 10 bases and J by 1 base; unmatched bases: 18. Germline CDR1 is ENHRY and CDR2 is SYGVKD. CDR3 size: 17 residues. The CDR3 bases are TGTGCCAGTAGGCCTACCCCGGCTAGCGGGTTTTCCTACGAGCAGTACTTC. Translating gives CASRPTPASGFSYEQYF.

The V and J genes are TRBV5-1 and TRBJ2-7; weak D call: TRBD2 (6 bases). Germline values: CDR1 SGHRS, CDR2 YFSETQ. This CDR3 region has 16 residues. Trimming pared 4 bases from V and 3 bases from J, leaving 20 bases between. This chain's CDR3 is CASSGMSRDSYYEQYF. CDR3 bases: TGCGCCAGCAGCGGTATGAGCCGGGACTCCTACTACGAGCAGTACTTC.

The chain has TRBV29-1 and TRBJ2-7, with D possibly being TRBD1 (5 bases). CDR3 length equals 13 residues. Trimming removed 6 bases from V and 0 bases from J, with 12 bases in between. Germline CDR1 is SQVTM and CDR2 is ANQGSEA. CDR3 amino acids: CSVQTVSSYEQYF. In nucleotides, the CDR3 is TGCAGCGTACAGACAGTGAGCTCCTACGAGCAGTACTTC.

This CDR3 is CASSPRGGQSYEQYF. The DNA of the CDR3 is TGTGCCAGCAGCCCCAGGGGGGGCCAGTCCTACGAGCAGTACTTC. The V and J genes are TRBV5-8 and TRBJ2-7, with D perhaps being TRBD1 or TRBD2 (7 bases each). The length of the CDR3 is 15 residues. With 4 bases removed from V and 1 base from J, the gap between germline ends came to 15 bases. Germline V gene sequence: CDR1 SGHTS, CDR2 YDEGEE.

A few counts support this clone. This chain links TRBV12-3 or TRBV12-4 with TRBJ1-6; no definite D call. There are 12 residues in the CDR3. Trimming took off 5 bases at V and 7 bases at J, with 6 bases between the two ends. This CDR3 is CASSLLNSPLHF. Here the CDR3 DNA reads TGTGCCAGCAGTCTTTTGAATTCACCCCTCCACTTT.

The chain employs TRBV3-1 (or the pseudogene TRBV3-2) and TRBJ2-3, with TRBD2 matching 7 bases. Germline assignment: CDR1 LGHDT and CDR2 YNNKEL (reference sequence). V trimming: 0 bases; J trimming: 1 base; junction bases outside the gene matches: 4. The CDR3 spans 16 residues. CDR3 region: CASSQDLAGGTDTQYF. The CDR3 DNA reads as TGTGCCAGCAGCCAAGATCTCGCGGGGGGCACAGATACGCAGTATTTT.

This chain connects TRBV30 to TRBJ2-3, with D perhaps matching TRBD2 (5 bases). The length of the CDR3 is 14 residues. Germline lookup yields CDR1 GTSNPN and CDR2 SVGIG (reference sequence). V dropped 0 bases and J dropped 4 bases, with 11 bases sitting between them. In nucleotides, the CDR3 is TGTGCCTGGAGTGTACCGGGGTTTGCAGATACGCAGTATTTT. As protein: CAWSVPGFADTQYF. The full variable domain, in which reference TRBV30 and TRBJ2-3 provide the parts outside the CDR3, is SQTIHQWPATLVQPVGSPLSLECTVEGTSNPNLYWYRQAAGRGLQLLFYSVGIGQISSEVPQNLSASRPQDRQFILSSKKLLLSDSGFYLCAWSVPGFADTQYFGPGTRLTVL.

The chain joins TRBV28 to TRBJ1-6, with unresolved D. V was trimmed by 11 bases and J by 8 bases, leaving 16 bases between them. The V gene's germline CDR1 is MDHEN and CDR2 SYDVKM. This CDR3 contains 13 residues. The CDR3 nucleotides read TGTGCCGCTTCCGGACGCTCCTATTCACCCCTCCACTTT. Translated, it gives CAASGRSYSPLHF. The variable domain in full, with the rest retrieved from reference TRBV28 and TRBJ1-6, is DVKVTQSSRYLVKRTGEKVFLECVQDMDHENMFWYRQDPGLGLRLIYFSYDVKMKEKGDIPEGYSVSREKKERFSLILESASTNQTSMYLCAASGRSYSPLHFGNGTRLTVT.